This TCR beta chain was recovered during a study of blood T cell repertoires in COVID-19. Study at large: T cells, B-cell-depleted T cells, or PBMCs provided the cDNA or gDNA that served as material.

The authors' processing: Reference gene primer amplification gave nucleated cell count estimates. Clones were read by immunoSEQ multiplex PCR, and TCRdb kept only the in-frame ones, dropping some. V, J and clone size are taken as reported in that table, and D and trimming were inferred from the DNA itself. The data hold some 150,000 clones, with around nine tenths observed a single time. Germline loops: CDR1 SGHVS, CDR2 FQNEAQ. The CDR3 runs 16 residues. The V gene lost 5 bases and the J gene lost 1 base, with 12 bases spanning the gap. Sequences were obtained from peripheral blood. The chain has TRBV7-8 and TRBJ1-6, with D possibly matching TRBD1 (6 bases). This receptor was identified in a woman between 65 and 79 years old with acute or convalescent COVID-19. In nucleotides, the CDR3 is TGTGCCAGCAGCCAAGTACAGGGATCCTATAATTCACCCCTCCACTTT. Translating it yields CASSQVQGSYNSPLHF. The variable domain in full, completed from reference TRBV7-8 and TRBJ1-6, reads GAGVSQSPRYKVAKRGQDVALRCDPISGHVSLFWYQQALGQGPEFLTYFQNEAQLDKSGLPSDRFFAERPEGSVSTLKIQRTQQEDSAVYLCASSQVQGSYNSPLHFGNGTRLTVT.